Here is one TCR beta chain with its context. This sample is part of a study of blood T cell repertoires in COVID-19. As for the study in general: PBMCs, B-cell-depleted T cells, or T cells were the source of the cDNA or gDNA that made up the material.

Trimming cost V 3 bases and J 6 bases; bases outside gene matches: 5. CDR3 length equals 15 residues. Germline V CDR1 and CDR2: SEHNR, FQNEAQ (reference sequence). A Seattle source enrolled patients during active infection and followed them longitudinally. Per the original data handling: Scientists estimated how many nucleated cells there were by amplifying reference gene primers. Sequencing used immunoSEQ multiplex PCR; TCRdb keeps in-frame clones, though not all of them. The D gene and trimming were derived from the DNA, and the V and J assignments and clone size from that table. This sample has 140,000 to 150,000 clones; roughly nine tenths occur once, and the top ten carry 2.5% to 3%.

The sample comprised peripheral blood. This TCR came from a human donor with COVID-19, enrolled during active disease. The donor label of this sample is uncertain. The V call is TRBV7-9, the J call TRBJ1-6; TRBD1 aligns across 7 bases. CDR3 sequence reads: CASSLDRLANSPLHF. The CDR3 region has the DNA TGTGCCAGCAGCTTGGACAGGCTTGCTAATTCACCCCTCCACTTT.